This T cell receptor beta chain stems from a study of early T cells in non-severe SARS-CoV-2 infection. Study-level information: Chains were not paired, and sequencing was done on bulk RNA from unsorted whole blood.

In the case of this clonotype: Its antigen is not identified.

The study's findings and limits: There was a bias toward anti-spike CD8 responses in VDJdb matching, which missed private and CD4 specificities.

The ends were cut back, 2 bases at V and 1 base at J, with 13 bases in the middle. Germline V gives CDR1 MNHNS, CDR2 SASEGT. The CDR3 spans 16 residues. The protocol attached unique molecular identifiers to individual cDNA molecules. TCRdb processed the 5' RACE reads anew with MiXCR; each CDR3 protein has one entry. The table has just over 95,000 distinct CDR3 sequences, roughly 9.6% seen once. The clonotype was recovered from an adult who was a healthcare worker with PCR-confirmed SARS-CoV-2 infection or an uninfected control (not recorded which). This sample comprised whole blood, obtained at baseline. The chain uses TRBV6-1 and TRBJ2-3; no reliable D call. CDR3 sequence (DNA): TGTGCCAGCAGTGAATGGGTCAGGACGCGCACAGATACGCAGTATTTT. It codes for CASSEWVRTRTDTQYF.